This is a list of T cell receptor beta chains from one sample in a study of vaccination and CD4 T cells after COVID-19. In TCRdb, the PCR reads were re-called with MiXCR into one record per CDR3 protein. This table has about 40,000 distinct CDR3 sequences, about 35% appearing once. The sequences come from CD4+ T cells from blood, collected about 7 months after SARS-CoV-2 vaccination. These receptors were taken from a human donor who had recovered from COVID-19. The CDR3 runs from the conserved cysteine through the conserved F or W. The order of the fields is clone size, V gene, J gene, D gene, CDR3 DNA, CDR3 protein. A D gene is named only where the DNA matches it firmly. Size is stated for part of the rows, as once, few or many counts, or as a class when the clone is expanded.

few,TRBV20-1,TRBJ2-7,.,TGCAGTGCTAGGCCCCTAGCGAACCCCTACGAGCAGTACTTC,CSARPLANPYEQYF
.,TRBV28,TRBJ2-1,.,TGTGCCAGCAGCAAAAACACAGGGTACAATGAGCAGTTCTTC,CASSKNTGYNEQFF
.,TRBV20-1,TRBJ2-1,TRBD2,TGCAGTGCTAGGATAGGGACCGAGACTAGCGTTTACAATGAGCAGTTCTTC,CSARIGTETSVYNEQFF
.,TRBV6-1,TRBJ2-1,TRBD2,TGTGCCAGCAAGGGTAGCGGGAACTCCTACAATGAGCAGTTCTTC,CASKGSGNSYNEQFF
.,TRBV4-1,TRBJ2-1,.,TGCGCCAGCAGCCGCACGAACAATGAGCAGTTCTTC,CASSRTNNEQFF
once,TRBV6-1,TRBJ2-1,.,TGTGCCAGCAGCCTGGGAGGTGGGCAGTTCTTC,CASSLGGGQFF
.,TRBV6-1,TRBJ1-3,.,TGTGCCAGCAGTGAATCTGGAAACACCATATATTTT,CASSESGNTIYF
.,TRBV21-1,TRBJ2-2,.,TGTGCCAGCAGCAAAGCCCCCCGGACATGGAACGGGGAGCTGTTTTTT,CASSKAPRTWNGELFF
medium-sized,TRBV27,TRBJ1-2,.,TGTGCCAGCAGTCCTCTCGGGGCTCCTTATGGCTACACCTTC,CASSPLGAPYGYTF
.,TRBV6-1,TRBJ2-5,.,TGTGCCAGCAGACAATCAGGGGAAGAGACCCAGTACTTC,CASRQSGEETQYF
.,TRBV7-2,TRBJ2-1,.,TGTGCCAGCAGCTTAGGGACCCACAATGAGCAGTTCTTC,CASSLGTHNEQFF
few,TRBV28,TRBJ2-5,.,TGTGCCAGCAGAGAAAGCGCACTGACCCAGTACTTC,CASRESALTQYF
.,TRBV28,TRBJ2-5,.,TGTGCCAGCAGTTTGTGGGGGCCCCAAGAGACCCAGTACTTC,CASSLWGPQETQYF
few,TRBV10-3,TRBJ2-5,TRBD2,TGTGCCATCAGTTTAGCGGGAGGTGAGACCCAGTACTTC,CAISLAGGETQYF
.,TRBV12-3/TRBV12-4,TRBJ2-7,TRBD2,TGTGCCAGCAGTCCTAGCGGGTCAAGCTCCTACGAGCAGTACTTC,CASSPSGSSSYEQYF
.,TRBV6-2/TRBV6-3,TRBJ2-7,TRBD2,TGTGCCAGCAGTTACGAGACTAGCGGGTACGAGCAGTACTTC,CASSYETSGYEQYF
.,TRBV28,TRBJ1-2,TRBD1,TGTGCCACGGGACAGGGTAATTTAGTCTATGGCTACACCTTC,CATGQGNLVYGYTF
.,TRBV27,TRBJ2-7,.,TGTGCCAGCAGTTTTGGGGGGAGCAAGTACGAGCAGTACTTC,CASSFGGSKYEQYF
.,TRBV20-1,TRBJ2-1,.,TGCAGTGCTTTTGGCGGGTTCACATACAATGAGCAGTTCTTC,CSAFGGFTYNEQFF
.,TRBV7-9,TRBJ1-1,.,TGCGCCAGCAGCTTGGAGGGGGGGCGGAACACTGAAGCTTTCTTT,CASSLEGGRNTEAFF
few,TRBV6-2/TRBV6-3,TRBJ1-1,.,TGTGCCAGCAGTTACGGGGCTGGGATAACTTTCTTT,CASSYGAGITFF
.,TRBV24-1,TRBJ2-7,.,TGTGCCACCAGTGACCCCCGGGTAGCTGCCTACGAGCAGTACTTC,CATSDPRVAAYEQYF
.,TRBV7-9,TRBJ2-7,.,TGTGCCAGCAGTACTCGGGAGTCAAGCGAGCAGTACTTC,CASSTRESSEQYF
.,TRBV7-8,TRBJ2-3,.,TGTGCCAGCAGCTTAGTCGGGGGAGTTAGCCCAGATACGCAGTATTTT,CASSLVGGVSPDTQYF
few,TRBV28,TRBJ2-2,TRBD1,TGTGCCAGCAGACTACAGGGGTTTGGCACCGGGGAGCTGTTTTTT,CASRLQGFGTGELFF
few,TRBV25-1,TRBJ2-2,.,TGTGCCAGCAGTTTGGGGACCGGGGAGCTGTTTTTT,CASSLGTGELFF
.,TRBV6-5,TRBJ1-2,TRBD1,TGTGCCAGCAGTTACGGGACAGGGGGCACCTATGGCTACACCTTC,CASSYGTGGTYGYTF
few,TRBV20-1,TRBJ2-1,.,TGCAGTGCTAGAGACTATGGGGTCCCCTCCTACAATGAGCAGTTCTTC,CSARDYGVPSYNEQFF
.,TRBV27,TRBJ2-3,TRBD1,TGTGCCAGCAGCCGGACAGGGAGCACAGATACGCAGTATTTT,CASSRTGSTDTQYF
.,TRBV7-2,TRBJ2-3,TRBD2,TGTACCAGCAGCTTCGGGACTAGCGGATACACAGATACGCAGTATTTT,CTSSFGTSGYTDTQYF
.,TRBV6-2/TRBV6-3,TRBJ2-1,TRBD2,TGTGCCAGCAGTTGGACTAGCGGGAGTTACAATGAGCAGTTCTTC,CASSWTSGSYNEQFF
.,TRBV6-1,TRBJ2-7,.,TGTGCCAGCAGTGAAACCGGCTACGAGCAGTACTTC,CASSETGYEQYF
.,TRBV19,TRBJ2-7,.,TGTGCCACCCAAGACTACTACGAGCAGTACTTC,CATQDYYEQYF
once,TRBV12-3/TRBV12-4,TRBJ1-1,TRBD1,TGTGCCAGCCGAAATACCCTGGACAGGGGAGGGACTGAAGCTTTCTTT,CASRNTLDRGGTEAFF
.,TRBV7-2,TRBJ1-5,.,TGTGCCAGCAGCTTAGTCTTGAGGGGTCTCCAGCATTTT,CASSLVLRGLQHF
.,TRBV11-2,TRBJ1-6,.,TGTGCCAGCAGCAATGATCTCAATTCACCCCTCCACTTT,CASSNDLNSPLHF
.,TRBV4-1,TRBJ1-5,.,TGCGCCAGCAGCCGAGTAAAAGAGGGCAATCAGCCCCAGCATTTT,CASSRVKEGNQPQHF
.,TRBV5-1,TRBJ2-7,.,TGCGCCAGCAGCTTCCAGACAGACGAATACGAGCAGTACTTC,CASSFQTDEYEQYF
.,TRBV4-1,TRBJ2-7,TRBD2,TGCGCCAGCAGCCCCAGGACTAGCGGCTACGAGCAGTACTTC,CASSPRTSGYEQYF
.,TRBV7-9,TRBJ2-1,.,TGTGCCAGCAGCTTAGCGCTCATGAGTGAGCAGTTCTTC,CASSLALMSEQFF
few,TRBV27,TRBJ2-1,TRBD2,TGTGCCAGCAGTCAGACTAGCGGGGGCAATGAGCAGTTCTTC,CASSQTSGGNEQFF
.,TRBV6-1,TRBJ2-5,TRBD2,TGTGCCAGCACCCAGTCGACTAGCGGTTCAGAGACCCAGTACTTC,CASTQSTSGSETQYF
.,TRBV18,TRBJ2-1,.,TGTGCCAGCTCATCAAAGAGGCAGGATGAGCAGTTCTTC,CASSSKRQDEQFF
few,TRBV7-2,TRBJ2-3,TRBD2,TGTGCCAGCAGCGAAAGTACCCCGACTAGCGGGAGGGATACGCAGTATTTT,CASSESTPTSGRDTQYF
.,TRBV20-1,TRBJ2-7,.,TGCAGTGCTAGCCCCTACGAGCAGTACTTC,CSASPYEQYF
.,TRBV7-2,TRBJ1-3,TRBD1,TGTGCCAGCAGCTCCACCGGGACAGGGTCTGGAAACACCATATATTTT,CASSSTGTGSGNTIYF
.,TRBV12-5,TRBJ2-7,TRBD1,TGTGCTAGTGGTCACATGGACAGGTTGTACTTC,CASGHMDRLYF
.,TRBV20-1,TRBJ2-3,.,TGCAGTGCACCGGGTACTAGCACAGATACGCAGTATTTT,CSAPGTSTDTQYF
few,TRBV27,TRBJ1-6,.,TGTGCCAGCAGTTTACAATCGGGCAATTCACCCCTCCACTTT,CASSLQSGNSPLHF
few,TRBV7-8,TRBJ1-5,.,TGTGCCAGCAGCTTAGATCGCGGTAATCAGCCCCAGCATTTT,CASSLDRGNQPQHF